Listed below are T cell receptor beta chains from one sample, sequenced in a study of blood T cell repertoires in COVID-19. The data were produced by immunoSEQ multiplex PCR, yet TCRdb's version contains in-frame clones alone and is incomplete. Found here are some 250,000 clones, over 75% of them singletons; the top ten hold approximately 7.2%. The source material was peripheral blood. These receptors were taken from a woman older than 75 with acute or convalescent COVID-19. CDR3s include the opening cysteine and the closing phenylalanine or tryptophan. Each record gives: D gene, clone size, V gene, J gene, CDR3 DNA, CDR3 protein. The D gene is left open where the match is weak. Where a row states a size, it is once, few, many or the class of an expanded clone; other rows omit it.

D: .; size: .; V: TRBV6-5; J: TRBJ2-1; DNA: TGTGCCAGCAGTTACTCCGAGGCATATGAGCAGTTCTTC; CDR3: CASSYSEAYEQFF
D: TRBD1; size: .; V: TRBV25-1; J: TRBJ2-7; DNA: TGTGCCAGCAGTAGCACCGGGACAGCTTTCTACGAGCAGTACTTC; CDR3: CASSSTGTAFYEQYF
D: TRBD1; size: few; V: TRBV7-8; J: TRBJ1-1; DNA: TGTGCCAGCAGCTTAGCAGAGGGGGCCACTGAAGCTTTCTTT; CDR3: CASSLAEGATEAFF
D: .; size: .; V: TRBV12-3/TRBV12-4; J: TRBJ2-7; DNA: TGTGCCAGCAGCGAGGCTTACGAGCAGTACTTC; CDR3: CASSEAYEQYF
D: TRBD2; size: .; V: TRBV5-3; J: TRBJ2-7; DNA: TGTGCCAGAAGCGCTGCTTCCGTTGAGCAGCTAAACACTAGCGGGTACTCCTACGAGCAGTACTTC; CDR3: CARSAASVEQLNTSGYSYEQYF
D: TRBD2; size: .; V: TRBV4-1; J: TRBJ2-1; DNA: TGCGCCAGCAGCCCAGCGGGGAACTCTTACAATGAGCAGTTCTTC; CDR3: CASSPAGNSYNEQFF
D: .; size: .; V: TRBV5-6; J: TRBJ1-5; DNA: TGTGCCAGCAGCGCGACAACGAGCAATCAGCCCCAGCATTTT; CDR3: CASSATTSNQPQHF
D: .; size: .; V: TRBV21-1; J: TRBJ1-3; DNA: TGTGCCAGCAGAAGGGACAGGGGGCGCGGAAACACCATATATTTT; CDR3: CASRRDRGRGNTIYF
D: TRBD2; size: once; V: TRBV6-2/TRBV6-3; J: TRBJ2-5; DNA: TGTGCCAGCAGTAAGCGGGGGGGAGAAGAGACCCAGTACTTC; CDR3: CASSKRGGEETQYF
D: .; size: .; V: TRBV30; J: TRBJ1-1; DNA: TGTGCCTGGAGTGTACTGGAGGGGAACACTGAAGCTTTCTTT; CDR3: CAWSVLEGNTEAFF
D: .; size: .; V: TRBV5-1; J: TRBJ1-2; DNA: TGCGCCAGCAGCCCTTGGGTGGGGCAGGATGGCTACACCTTC; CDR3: CASSPWVGQDGYTF
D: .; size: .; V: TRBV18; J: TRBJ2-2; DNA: TGTGCCAGCTCACCCGGAGGGGTCACCGGGGAGCTGTTTTTT; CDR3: CASSPGGVTGELFF
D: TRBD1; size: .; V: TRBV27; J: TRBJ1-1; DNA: TGTGCCAGCAGTGCAACAGGGGCTCAGAACACTGAAGCTTTCTTT; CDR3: CASSATGAQNTEAFF
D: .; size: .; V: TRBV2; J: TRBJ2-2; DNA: TGTGCCAGCAGCCAAGACAGGAACGGGGAGCTGTTTTTT; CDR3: CASSQDRNGELFF
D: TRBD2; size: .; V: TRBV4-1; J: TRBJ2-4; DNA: TGCGCCAGCAGCCAACTGAGCGGGGGACCCGCCAAAAACATTCAGTACTTC; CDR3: CASSQLSGGPAKNIQYF
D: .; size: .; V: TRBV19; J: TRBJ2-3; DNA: TGTGCCAGTAGTATCGGGGGATCGGGAGCCGATACGCAGTATTTT; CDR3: CASSIGGSGADTQYF
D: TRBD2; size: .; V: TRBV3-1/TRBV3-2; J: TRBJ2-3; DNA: TGTGCCAGCAGCCAAGATGGACTAGTCGGCACAGATACGCAGTATTTT; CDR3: CASSQDGLVGTDTQYF
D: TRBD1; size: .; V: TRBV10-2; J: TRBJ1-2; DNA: TGCGCCAGCAGTGTTACAGGGGGCGTCGATGGCTACACCTTC; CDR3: CASSVTGGVDGYTF
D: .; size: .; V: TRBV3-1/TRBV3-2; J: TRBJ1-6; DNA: TGTGCCAGCAGCCTCGGGGAAGAAAATTCACCCCTCCACTTT; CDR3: CASSLGEENSPLHF
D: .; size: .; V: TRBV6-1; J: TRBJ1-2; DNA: TGTGCCAGCAGTGAATACGGGATGTATGGCTACACCTTC; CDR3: CASSEYGMYGYTF
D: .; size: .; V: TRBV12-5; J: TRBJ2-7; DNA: TGTGCTAGTGTAGATGCTTCCTACGAGCAGTACTTC; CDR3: CASVDASYEQYF
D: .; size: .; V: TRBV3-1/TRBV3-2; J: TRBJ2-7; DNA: TGTGCCAGCAGCCAAGTGGGTGGGAGAAGCGAGCAGTACTTC; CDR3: CASSQVGGRSEQYF
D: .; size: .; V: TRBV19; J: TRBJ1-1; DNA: TGTGCCAGTAGTATAGAGGAGGCGGCGAACACTGAAGCTTTCTTT; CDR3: CASSIEEAANTEAFF
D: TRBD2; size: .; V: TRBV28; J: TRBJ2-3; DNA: TGTGCCACCCCACCCTCAGGGGCGGGAGGAGTCACAGATACGCAGTATTTT; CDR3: CATPPSGAGGVTDTQYF
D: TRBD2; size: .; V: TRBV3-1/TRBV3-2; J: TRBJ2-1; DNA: TGTGCCAGCAGCCAAGGAGGGACTAGCTGGGGGGATGAGCAGTTCTTC; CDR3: CASSQGGTSWGDEQFF
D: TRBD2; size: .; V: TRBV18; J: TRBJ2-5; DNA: TGTGCCAGCTCACCAGACATTGGGACTAGCGGGTCCCAGTACTTC; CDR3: CASSPDIGTSGSQYF
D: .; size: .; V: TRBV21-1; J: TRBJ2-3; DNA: TGTGCCAGCGGCTGCACAGATACGCAGTATTTT; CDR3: CASGCTDTQYF
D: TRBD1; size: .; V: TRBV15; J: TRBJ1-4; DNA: TGTGCCACCAGCAGAGAAGGGACAGGGAAGGAAAAACTGTTTTTT; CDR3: CATSREGTGKEKLFF
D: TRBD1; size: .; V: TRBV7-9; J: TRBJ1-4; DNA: TGTGCCAGCAGCGGAGGACAGGGAGGAAATGAAAAACTGTTTTTT; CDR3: CASSGGQGGNEKLFF
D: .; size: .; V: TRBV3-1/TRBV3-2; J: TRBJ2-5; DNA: TGTGCCAGCAGACCAACAGGTTTGGAGACCCAGTACTTC; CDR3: CASRPTGLETQYF
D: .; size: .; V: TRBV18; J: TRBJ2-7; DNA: TGTGCCAGCTCACCGGGGGGGGCCCTCTACGAGCAGTACTTC; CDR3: CASSPGGALYEQYF
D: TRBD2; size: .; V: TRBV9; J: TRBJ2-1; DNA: TGTGCCAGCAGCGGCGGGGGGGTATTGTCCAATGAGCAGTTCTTC; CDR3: CASSGGGVLSNEQFF
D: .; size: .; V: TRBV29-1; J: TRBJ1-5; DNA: TGCAGCGTTGGTGAGGGTGCCAATCAGCCCCAGCATTTT; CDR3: CSVGEGANQPQHF
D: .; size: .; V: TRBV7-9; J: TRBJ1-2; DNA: TGTGCCAGCAGCTTAGGTACAGGTGGGGACTTCTTC; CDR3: CASSLGTGGDFF
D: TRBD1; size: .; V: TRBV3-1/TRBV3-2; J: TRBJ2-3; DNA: TGTGCCAGCGGGGGGGGACAGGGGAAGACAGATACGCAGTATTTT; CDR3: CASGGGQGKTDTQYF
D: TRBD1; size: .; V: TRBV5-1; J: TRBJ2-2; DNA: TGCGCCAGCAGCTTCTGGGGACAGGGGGTGAACACCGGGGAGCTGTTTTTT; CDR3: CASSFWGQGVNTGELFF
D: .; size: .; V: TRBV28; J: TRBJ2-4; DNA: TGTGCCACCGAAGGGGGGGGGAGGGACATTCAGTACTTC; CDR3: CATEGGGRDIQYF
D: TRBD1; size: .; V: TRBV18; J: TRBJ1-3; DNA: TGTGCCAGCTCACCATCGAGGACAGGGTCTGGAAACACCATATATTTT; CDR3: CASSPSRTGSGNTIYF
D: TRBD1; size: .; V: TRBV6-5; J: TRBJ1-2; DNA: TGTGCCAGCAGCGGGACAGGGCCTATTTATGGCTACACCTTC; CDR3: CASSGTGPIYGYTF
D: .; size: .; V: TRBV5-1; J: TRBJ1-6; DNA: TGCGCCAGCAGCTTGGTCAGGGGATATTCACCCCTCCACTTT; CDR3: CASSLVRGYSPLHF
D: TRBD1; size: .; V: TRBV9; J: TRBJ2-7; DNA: TGTGCCAGCAGCGAGGGACAGGGCGTCTACGAGCAGTACTTC; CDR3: CASSEGQGVYEQYF
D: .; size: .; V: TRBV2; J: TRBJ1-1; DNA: TGTGCCAGCAAGGAGGGCGGAACTGAAGCTTTCTTT; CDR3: CASKEGGTEAFF
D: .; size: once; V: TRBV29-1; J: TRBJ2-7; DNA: TGCAGCGTTGAGATCAGCTACGAGCAGTACTTC; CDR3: CSVEISYEQYF
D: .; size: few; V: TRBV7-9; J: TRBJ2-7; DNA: TGTGCCAGCAGTGTCACCTACGAGCAGTACTTC; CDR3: CASSVTYEQYF
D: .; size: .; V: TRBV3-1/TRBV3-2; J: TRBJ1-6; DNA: TGTGCCAGCAGCCCGGACAGTTATAATTCACCCCTCCACTTT; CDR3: CASSPDSYNSPLHF
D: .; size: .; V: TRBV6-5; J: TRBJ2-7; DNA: TGTGCCAGCAGTTACGGGGTCGACGTTGGGGGGGAGCAGTACTTC; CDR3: CASSYGVDVGGEQYF
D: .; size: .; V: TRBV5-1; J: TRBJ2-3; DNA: TGCGCCAGCAGCTTAGGAGGGGGCGCCGATACGCAGTATTTT; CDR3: CASSLGGGADTQYF
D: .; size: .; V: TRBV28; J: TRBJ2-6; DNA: TGTGCCAGCAGTTTTACCGGCTCTGGGGCCAACGTCCTGACTTTC; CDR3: CASSFTGSGANVLTF
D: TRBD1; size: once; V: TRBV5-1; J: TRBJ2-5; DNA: TGCGCCAGCAGCTTGGCCGGGACAGGGGGCCAGGAGACCCAGTACTTC; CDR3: CASSLAGTGGQETQYF
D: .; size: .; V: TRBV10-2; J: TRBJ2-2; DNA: TGCGCCAGCAGTTACGGTCTAGCTGAGAACACCGGGGAGCTGTTTTTT; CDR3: CASSYGLAENTGELFF
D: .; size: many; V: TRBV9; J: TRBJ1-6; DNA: TGTGCCAGCAGCCCCCGGCTCCAGGCGTATTCACCCCTCCACTTT; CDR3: CASSPRLQAYSPLHF
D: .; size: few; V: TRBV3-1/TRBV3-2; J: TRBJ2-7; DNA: TGTGCCAGCAGCCCCCTGATTAGCTCCTACGAGCAGTACTTC; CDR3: CASSPLISSYEQYF
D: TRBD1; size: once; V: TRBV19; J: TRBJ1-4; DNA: TGTGCCAGTAGTGCACCGGGACAGGGGGATGAAAAACTGTTTTTT; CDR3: CASSAPGQGDEKLFF